Below are 22 T cell receptor beta chains sequenced from a single sample in a study of T-cell memory formation after mild COVID-19. TCRdb called the 5' RACE reads again in MiXCR, with one record for every CDR3 protein. The sample lists roughly 410,000 distinct CDR3 sequences; roughly 26% were seen once. Sequenced sample: PBMCs or a T cell subset sorted from them (not recorded which). The receptors derive from an adult woman who had mild COVID-19 (a few samples of this study predate the infection). Cell type and time point are not known.

This clonotype occurred a few times. The V gene is TRBV7-9, the J gene TRBJ2-7; D gene unclear. Looked up from germline, CDR1 is SEHNR and CDR2 is FQNEAQ (reference sequence). Trimming stripped 5 bases from V and 3 bases from J, with 11 bases between. There are 13 residues in the CDR3. The CDR3 loop reads CASSQNTGYEQYF. The CDR3 DNA reads TGTGCCAGCAGCCAAAACACTGGCTACGAGCAGTACTTC.

The CDR3 sequence: CACSIQGTTEAFF. In DNA form, the CDR3 reads TGTGCCTGTAGTATACAGGGGACCACTGAAGCTTTCTTT. The chain employs TRBV30 and TRBJ1-1, with 7 bases lining up with TRBD1. Germline-derived CDR1 and CDR2 are GTSNPN and SVGIG (reference sequence). There are 13 residues in the CDR3. V dropped 6 bases and J dropped 4; count of bases not matched to a gene: 8.

The CDR3 sequence is CASSLVIAGGGDTQYF. The CDR3 coding sequence is TGTGCCAGCAGCTTAGTTATAGCGGGAGGGGGCGATACGCAGTATTTT. This chain connects TRBV11-2 to TRBJ2-3; TRBD2 aligns across 11 bases. CDR1 and CDR2 (germline): SGHAT, FQNNGV. The length of the CDR3 is 16 residues. Trimming took 1 base from V and 6 from J; bases not matched to a gene: 6.

This clonotype has only a few counts. The chain employs TRBV4-2 and TRBJ1-1; a possible D gene is TRBD1 (5 bases). V dropped 2 bases and J dropped 4 bases, with 14 bases sitting between them. The CDR3 runs to 15 residues. Germline CDR1 reads LGHNA; CDR2 reads YNFKEQ. The CDR3 loop is CASSQPVAGGTEAFF. As DNA, the CDR3 is TGTGCCAGCAGCCAACCCGTGGCGGGGGGCACTGAAGCTTTCTTT.

The chain employs TRBV21-1 and TRBJ1-5; TRBD1 is taken as the D call from the table, unchecked against the DNA. TRBV21-1 is a pseudogene segment. This CDR3 has 16 amino acids. As DNA, the CDR3 is TGTGCCAGCAGCAAAGATAACAGGGGAGTCAATCAGCCCCAGCATTTT. Protein sequence: CASSKDNRGVNQPQHF.

This clonotype was detected only a few times. In nucleotides, the CDR3 is TGCAGTGCTGTAGGCCCGGGGGGAGGCTACACCTTC. Translating gives CSAVGPGGGYTF. The J gene is TRBJ1-2, the V gene TRBV20-1, with D perhaps TRBD1 (5 bases). The germline gives CDR1 DFQATT, CDR2 SNEGSKA (reference sequence). The V end was cut by 5 bases, the J end by 8 bases, with 15 bases between. The CDR3 runs to 12 residues.

The chain carries TRBV12-3 or TRBV12-4 and TRBJ1-6; D not resolved. The CDR3 is 13 amino acids. Trimming cost V 7 bases and J 10 bases, with 14 bases left between them. The CDR3 DNA reads TGTGCCAGCACCTCCCAGCGGAGATCACCCCTCCACTTT. Its translation: CASTSQRRSPLHF.

The chain has TRBV19 and TRBJ1-1; possibly TRBD1 for D (6 bases). The CDR3 has 13 residues. Per the germline V gene, CDR1 is LNHDA and CDR2 is SQIVND (reference sequence). Trimming cost V 9 bases and J 0 bases, with 11 bases left between them. The CDR3 spells CASRQEMNTEAFF. The CDR3 coding sequence is TGTGCCAGCCGACAGGAAATGAACACTGAAGCTTTCTTT.

The chain employs TRBV24-1 and TRBJ1-5, with 8 positions matching TRBD1. This CDR3 has 15 residues. V lost 3 bases to trimming and J lost 7 bases; unmatched junction nucleotides: 7. Per germline, CDR1 KGHDR and CDR2 SFDVKD. The CDR3 coding sequence is TGTGCCACCAGTGATGCCTCAGGGGGCCGGCAGCCCCAGCATTTT. Its protein is CATSDASGGRQPQHF.

This clonotype was seen more than once but under ten times. The chain links TRBV5-1 to TRBJ1-3; no clear D. The length of the CDR3 is 16 residues. Germline CDR1 reads SGHRS; CDR2 reads YFSETQ. Trimming cost V 0 bases and J 0 bases, with 10 bases left between them. CDR3 DNA: TGCGCCAGCAGCTTGGACGGACGCCGCTCTGGAAACACCATATATTTT. This sequence encodes CASSLDGRRSGNTIYF. The complete variable domain, with remaining parts taken from reference TRBV5-1 and TRBJ1-3, reads KAGVTQTPRYLIKTRGQQVTLSCSPISGHRSVSWYQQTPGQGLQFLFEYFSETQRNKGNFPGRFSGRQFSNSRSEMNVSTLELGDSALYLCASSLDGRRSGNTIYFGEGSWLTVV.

The table lists this clonotype with a few counts. The CDR3 here is CASSPPRSTANTEAFF. CDR3 coding DNA: TGTGCCAGCTCACCACCGCGATCTACAGCGAACACTGAAGCTTTCTTT. The V call is TRBV18, the J call TRBJ1-1; no clear D gene. V gave up 0 bases and J gave up 1 base, with 12 bases separating them. Germline V gene sequence: CDR1 KGHSH, CDR2 LQKENI. The CDR3 runs to 16 residues.

Written as DNA, the CDR3 is TGTGCCACCACCAGACCCCCACAGGGTCTCTATGGCTACACCTTC. Protein product: CATTRPPQGLYGYTF. The chain uses TRBV19 and TRBJ1-2; D possibly corresponds to TRBD1 (6 bases). Looked up from germline, CDR1 is LNHDA and CDR2 is SQIVND (reference sequence). The CDR3 is 15 residues long. With 10 bases removed from V and 4 bases from J, the gap between germline ends came to 22 bases.

The CDR3 reads CASSLQDQPQHF. In nucleotides, the CDR3 is TGTGCCAGCAGCTTACAAGATCAGCCCCAGCATTTT. J is TRBJ1-5 and V is TRBV7-3; D not certain. Trimming pared 2 bases from V and 5 bases from J, leaving 4 bases between. Germline CDR1 SGHTA, CDR2 FQGTGA. This CDR3 has 12 residues.

This clonotype has more than one count but fewer than ten. The gene calls are TRBV7-2 and TRBJ2-2, with TRBD2 as a possible D gene (5 bases). The CDR3 runs 13 residues. V lost 3 bases and J lost 9, with 11 bases in between. The V gene's germline CDR1 is SGHTA and CDR2 FQGNSA. CDR3 DNA: TGTGCCAGCAGCTTGAGTGAGGGTTGGGAGCTGTTTTTT. The encoded protein is CASSLSEGWELFF.

This clonotype was counted at least ten times. V is TRBV10-2 and J is TRBJ2-7, with 10 bases identical to TRBD1. With 3 bases clipped from V and 2 bases from J, the junction kept 4 bases outside the gene matches. The CDR3 runs to 15 residues. CDR1 is WSHSY and CDR2 is SAAADI in the germline V gene. CDR3 bases: TGCGCCAGCAGTGATCTGGGGACAGGGGCCTACGAGCAGTACTTC. Encoded protein: CASSDLGTGAYEQYF.

V usage is TRBV19 and J usage is TRBJ1-1; D unclear. With 8 bases removed from V and 3 bases from J, the gap between germline ends came to 22 bases. The germline V gene has CDR1 LNHDA and CDR2 SQIVND (reference sequence). There are 16 residues in the CDR3. CDR3: CASSPGLGASDTEAFF. The CDR3 bases are TGTGCCAGTTCCCCCGGCCTGGGAGCGAGCGACACTGAAGCTTTCTTT.

The chain is built from TRBV4-3 and TRBJ2-7; the match to TRBD1 covers 10 bases. Germline assignment: CDR1 LGHNA and CDR2 YSLEER. V gave up 6 bases and J gave up 3 bases; unmatched junction bases: 8. This CDR3 comprises 15 residues. The CDR3 loop reads CASRRDRGTLYEQYF. The CDR3 bases are TGCGCCAGCAGACGGGACAGGGGCACCCTCTACGAGCAGTACTTC.

This chain links TRBV5-1 with TRBJ2-3, with 7 bases lining up with TRBD2. Germline V gene lookup returns CDR1 SGHRS and CDR2 YFSETQ. This CDR3 spans 17 amino acids. The V gene end was trimmed by 1 base and the J gene end by 0 bases; junction bases not matched to a gene: 8. The CDR3 region is CASSLIRRGSSTDTQYF. For the CDR3, the DNA is TGCGCCAGCAGCTTGATCCGGCGGGGGTCTAGCACAGATACGCAGTATTTT.

The gene calls are TRBV6-5 and TRBJ1-1; no clear D. The germline V gene encodes CDR1 MNHEY and CDR2 SVGAGI. The CDR3 consists of 13 residues. The V and J ends lost 2 bases and 10 bases respectively, with 14 bases between them. In DNA, the CDR3 is TGTGCCAGCAGTTACAGGCAGGAGATGGGAGCTTTCTTT. This translates into CASSYRQEMGAFF.

The chain has TRBV7-3 and TRBJ2-1; the match to TRBD1 covers 9 bases. The CDR3 contains 15 residues. Germline CDR1 and CDR2: SGHTA and FQGTGA. The V and J ends lost 6 bases and 6 bases, in that order; junction bases with no gene match: 9. The CDR3 nucleotides read TGTGCCAGCAGTCACAAACAGGGGGCGCCCAATGAGCAGTTCTTC. Protein: CASSHKQGAPNEQFF.

The chain is built from TRBV5-1 and TRBJ1-1, with D unresolved. Deletions cut 5 bases from V and 0 bases from J, with 14 bases between. Germline V gene data show CDR1 as SGHRS and CDR2 as YFSETQ. The CDR3 is 15 residues long. CDR3 bases: TGCGCCAGCAGGGTCGGCTTTTTCTTGAACACTGAAGCTTTCTTT. It is translated as CASRVGFFLNTEAFF.

The chain links TRBV6-1 to TRBJ2-7; TRBD2 is a possible D gene (5 bases). Per germline, CDR1 MNHNS and CDR2 SASEGT. The germline V and J ends were trimmed by 8 bases and 1 base, with 18 bases remaining between them. The CDR3 runs 15 residues. The CDR3 reads CASVMGSSPSYEQYF. Written as DNA, the CDR3 is TGTGCCAGCGTTATGGGGTCTAGCCCTTCCTACGAGCAGTACTTC.